This TCR beta chain emerged from a study of blood T cell repertoires in COVID-19. Study context: The United States, Italy and Spain supplied acute and convalescent COVID-19 samples. The cDNA or gDNA used as material had been derived from T cells, B-cell-depleted T cells, or PBMCs.

The CDR3 consists of 13 residues. Germline CDR1 is MNHNY and CDR2 is SVGAGI (reference sequence). Trimming stripped 7 bases from V and 5 bases from J, with 14 bases between. In the study's own analysis: Amplified reference gene primers provided the basis for estimating nucleated cell counts. TCRdb keeps only in-frame clones here, not all; method: immunoSEQ multiplex PCR. The V and J calls and clone size are taken from that table; D and trimming were inferred from the DNA. The table includes some 530,000 clones, around 85% detected once. The count of this clone is one. Sequenced input: peripheral blood. The chain recombines TRBV6-6 with TRBJ1-1; possibly TRBD1 for D (6 bases). This sequence originates from a human donor in a cohort sampled during active COVID-19. The CDR3 loop reads CASIATGKTEAFF. The CDR3 DNA follows: TGTGCCAGCATAGCCACAGGGAAGACTGAAGCTTTCTTT.